The T cell receptor (beta chain) described here comes from a study of T cell responses to AZD1222 COVID-19 vaccine. Study-level information: Second-dose intervals of approximately 4 or approximately 12 weeks were pooled.

Study-level findings and limits: Variant regions that are unmutated are reportedly the target of nearly half of spike-specific TCRs. Most donors were white British, females outnumbered males, and clonal diversity was possibly underestimated.

Trimming shortened V by 7 bases and J by 6 bases, and 13 bases separated the two germline ends. CDR3 length: 13 residues. TCRdb's copy holds only in-frame clones and misses some; the assay was immunoSEQ multiplex PCR. This sample has 140,000 or so clones, with about 88% found just once. About this clone itself: What it binds is not known.

The sequencing used peripheral blood, collected on day 0 of AZD1222 vaccination. This chain uses TRBV12-3 or TRBV12-4 with TRBJ2-1; unclear D gene. The sequence derives from an adult in good health. CDR3 in DNA: TGTGCCAGCATCTTGGGCAGAGGCAATGAGCAGTTCTTC. Encoded protein: CASILGRGNEQFF.